Following are 16 T cell receptor beta chains from one sample sequenced in a study of a mutant IDH1 vaccine in newly diagnosed glioma. Sequencing used immunoSEQ multiplex PCR; TCRdb keeps in-frame clones, though not all of them. Here the sample spans over 60,000 clones, 81% being singletons. Their antigens are not known. The time point was: week 35, safety follow-up. Vaccination comprised doses that each held 300 ug of mutant IDH1 20-mer peptide, plus topical imiquimod. The sample in question was PBMCs, obtained from a glioma patient whose treatment included an IDH1 peptide vaccine. Receptor source: a man aged 40-50 years with glioma.

V and J are TRBV4-3 and TRBJ1-3; 7 bases are shared with TRBD1. V lost 4 bases, J lost 3 bases, and 12 bases stayed unmatched. The V gene's germline CDR1 is LGHNA and CDR2 YSLEER. This CDR3 spans 17 amino acids. The CDR3, as DNA: TGCGCCAGCAGCCGAGATTACGAGGGGGCGAGTGGAAACACCATATATTTT. Protein product: CASSRDYEGASGNTIYF.

The chain has TRBV28 and TRBJ1-5; 7 nucleotides line up with TRBD1. Trimming removed 6 bases from V and 1 base from J; junction bases left unmatched: 6. CDR3 length: 15 residues. Germline V CDR1 and CDR2: MDHEN, SYDVKM. As DNA, the CDR3 is TGTGCCAGCAGGTGGACAGGCGGAAGCAATCAGCCCCAGCATTTT. As protein: CASRWTGGSNQPQHF.

The rearrangement uses TRBV7-2 and TRBJ2-2, with a tentative D call TRBD1 (5 bases). The CDR3 covers 17 residues. Germline V gene sequence: CDR1 SGHTA, CDR2 FQGNSA. Trimming took off 5 bases at V and 3 bases at J, with 19 bases between the two ends. CDR3 amino acids: CASSPRHRTHYTGELFF. The DNA for the CDR3 is TGTGCCAGCAGCCCCAGGCATCGGACACACTACACCGGGGAGCTGTTTTTT.

J is TRBJ2-7 and V is TRBV27; D might be TRBD2 (5 bases). This CDR3 contains 14 residues. V lost 3 bases to trimming and J lost 3 bases, with 12 bases between them. Germline CDR1 and CDR2: MNHEY and SMNVEV (reference sequence). CDR3 DNA: TGTGCCAGCAGTTTCCGGGGAATGAGCTACGAGCAGTACTTC. Its protein is CASSFRGMSYEQYF.

This clone was counted only a few times. V and J are TRBV5-1 and TRBJ2-1; D tentatively fits TRBD1 or TRBD2 (6 bases each). Trimming took off 0 bases at V and 5 bases at J, with 12 bases between the two ends. The CDR3 has 15 residues. The germline V gene has CDR1 SGHRS and CDR2 YFSETQ. For the CDR3, the DNA is TGCGCCAGCAGCTTGGCGGGGGCATCCGACAATGAGCAGTTCTTC. This translates into CASSLAGASDNEQFF.

The J gene is TRBJ2-5, the V gene TRBV29-1; no clear D. Trimming removed 5 bases from V and 7 bases from J, with 11 bases in between. In germline, CDR1 is SQVTM, CDR2 ANQGSEA. CDR3 length equals 11 residues. CDR3 bases: TGCAGCGTTCCCACCATCGGGACCCAGTACTTC. Translating it yields CSVPTIGTQYF.

The chain employs TRBV7-2 and TRBJ2-2; TRBD1 or TRBD2 may be the D gene (5 bases each). The CDR3 has 15 residues. Germline V gene sequence: CDR1 SGHTA, CDR2 FQGNSA. V was pared by 3 bases and J by 9 bases, with 17 bases between. CDR3 loop: CASSLGPSLVRELFF. For the CDR3, the DNA is TGTGCCAGCAGCTTGGGACCCTCTCTTGTCCGGGAGCTGTTTTTT.

CDR3 protein: CASRADHYGGKYF. CDR3 DNA sequence: TGTGCCAGCAGGGCAGACCACTACGGCGGGAAGTACTTC. V usage is TRBV6-5 and J usage is TRBJ2-7; TRBD2 might be the D (6 bases). The V end lost 6 bases, the J end lost 11 bases, and 20 bases lay between the germline ends. Germline V gives CDR1 MNHEY, CDR2 SVGAGI. This CDR3 contains 13 residues.

The rearrangement uses TRBV4-3 and TRBJ1-2; D remains ambiguous. Germline V CDR1 and CDR2: LGHNA, YSLEER. This CDR3 has 14 residues. V lost 4 bases and J lost 3, with 12 bases in between. The CDR3 here is CASSPSIGYYGYTF. The CDR3 bases are TGCGCCAGCAGCCCTTCGATCGGGTACTATGGCTACACCTTC.

This chain connects TRBV27 to TRBJ2-7; D not certain. V was clipped by 0 bases and J by 6 bases, with 9 bases between them. Germline V lookup: CDR1 MNHEY, CDR2 SMNVEV (reference sequence). This CDR3 comprises 13 residues. The CDR3 sequence is CASSLSRSREQYF. The CDR3, as DNA: TGTGCCAGCAGTTTATCACGGTCCCGCGAGCAGTACTTC.

This chain joins TRBV10-3 and TRBJ1-1; a weak D match, TRBD1 (5 bases). Deletions cut 4 bases from V and 8 bases from J, with 11 bases between. This CDR3 has 12 residues. Per the germline V gene, CDR1 is ENHRY and CDR2 is SYGVKD. The CDR3 spells CAISAQKGEAFF. In DNA form, the CDR3 reads TGTGCCATCAGTGCCCAAAAGGGGGAAGCTTTCTTT.

The chain couples TRBV4-1 to TRBJ2-1; TRBD1 matches 10 bases. The germline V gene has CDR1 MGHRA and CDR2 YSYEKL. This CDR3 comprises 14 residues. V was clipped by 3 bases and J by 8 bases; unmatched bases: 4. CDR3: CASSQRQGADEQFF. The CDR3 region has the DNA TGCGCCAGCAGCCAGAGACAGGGGGCTGATGAGCAGTTCTTC.

The V call is TRBV6-1, the J call TRBJ2-3, with D perhaps TRBD1 (5 bases). This CDR3 region has 12 residues. The V and J ends lost 6 bases and 1 base respectively, with 5 bases between them. In germline, CDR1 is MNHNS, CDR2 SASEGT. The CDR3 sequence is CASRGGTDTQYF. The CDR3, as DNA: TGTGCCAGCAGAGGGGGCACAGATACGCAGTATTTT.

V is TRBV18 and J is TRBJ1-3; TRBD1 matches at 8 bases. Germline values: CDR1 KGHSH, CDR2 LQKENI. With 3 bases clipped from V and 0 bases from J, the junction kept 1 base outside the gene matches. The CDR3 has 15 amino acids. The CDR3 nucleotides read TGTGCCAGCTCACCGACAGGGGTCTCTGGAAACACCATATATTTT. It yields the protein CASSPTGVSGNTIYF.

The V gene is TRBV5-6, the J gene TRBJ2-5, with 11 bases identical to TRBD1. The DNA matches TRBJ2-7 better at its end, which makes the J call doubtful. Per germline, CDR1 SGHDT and CDR2 YYEEEE. The CDR3 runs to 14 residues. CDR3 bases: TGTGCCAGCAGTTGGACAGGGGGCCGCTACGAGCAGTACTTC. It codes for CASSWTGGRYEQYF.

This rearrangement joins TRBV5-1 to TRBJ2-1; 7 positions agree with TRBD2. The V segment lost 2 bases and the J segment 8 bases; nucleotides outside the gene matches: 4. Germline-derived CDR1 and CDR2 are SGHRS and YFSETQ. The CDR3 runs to 13 residues. The CDR3 nucleotides are TGCGCCAGCAGCTTAAGCGGGATCGATGAGCAGTTCTTC. Its translation: CASSLSGIDEQFF.